The T cell receptor (beta chain) under discussion was sequenced for a study of shared clonotypes between healthy human individuals. Libraries were prepared by immunoSEQ multiplex PCR; TCRdb keeps only in-frame clonotypes and omits some of them. The table records millions of clones, roughly 92% of them present only once. CDR1 and CDR2 from the germline V gene are SGHKS and YYEKEE (reference sequence). The CDR3 length is 15 residues. The V gene lost 1 base and the J gene lost 7 bases, with 14 bases spanning the gap. This clonotype originated in a man aged 18 to 30 in good health. The material sequenced was naive CD4+ T cells sorted from blood. Subset of the sample: CD45RA+ positively selected. The chain links TRBV5-5 to TRBJ1-4, with D perhaps TRBD1 (6 bases). CDR3 sequence reads: CASSLLGGLLEKLFF. In nucleotides, the CDR3 is TGTGCCAGCAGCTTGTTGGGGGGCCTGCTTGAAAAACTGTTTTTT.